The sequence of this T cell receptor (beta chain) was determined in a study of T cells in localized non-small cell lung cancer. V was clipped by 2 bases and J by 13 bases; unmatched bases: 10. This CDR3 is built from 13 residues. The germline gives CDR1 KGHSH, CDR2 LQKENI. Here immunoSEQ multiplex PCR was the method, and the copy in TCRdb shows in-frame clones only, minus some. The table has 20,000 to 30,000 clones, about nine tenths seen once. The rearrangement uses TRBV18 and TRBJ2-7; 8 bases match TRBD1. The specimen comprised peripheral blood, sampled before any cancer treatment. The clonotype comes from a woman aged 35-75 years with stage I lung adenocarcinoma. CDR3 sequence: CASSPTKGQGVYF. The CDR3 DNA follows: TGTGCCAGCTCACCAACGAAAGGACAGGGAGTTTACTTC.